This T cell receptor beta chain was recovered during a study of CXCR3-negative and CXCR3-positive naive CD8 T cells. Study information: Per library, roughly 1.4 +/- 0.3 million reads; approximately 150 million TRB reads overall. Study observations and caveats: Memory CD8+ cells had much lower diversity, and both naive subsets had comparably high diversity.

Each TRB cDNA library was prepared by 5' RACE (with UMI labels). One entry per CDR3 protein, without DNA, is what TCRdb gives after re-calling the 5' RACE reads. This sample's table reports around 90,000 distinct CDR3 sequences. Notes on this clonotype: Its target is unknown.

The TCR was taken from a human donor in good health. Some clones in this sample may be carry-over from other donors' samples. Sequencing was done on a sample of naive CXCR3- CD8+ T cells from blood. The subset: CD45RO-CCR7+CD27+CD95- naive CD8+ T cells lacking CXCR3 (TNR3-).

CDR3 region: CASSVDWDNEQFF. V and J are TRBV5-1 and TRBJ2-1. There are 13 residues in the CDR3. Germline V gene lookup returns CDR1 SGHRS and CDR2 YFSETQ. Drawing the rest from reference TRBV5-1 and TRBJ2-1, the complete variable domain is KAGVTQTPRYLIKTRGQQVTLSCSPISGHRSVSWYQQTPGQGLQFLFEYFSETQRNKGNFPGRFSGRQFSNSRSEMNVSTLELGDSALYLCASSVDWDNEQFFGPGTRLTVL.